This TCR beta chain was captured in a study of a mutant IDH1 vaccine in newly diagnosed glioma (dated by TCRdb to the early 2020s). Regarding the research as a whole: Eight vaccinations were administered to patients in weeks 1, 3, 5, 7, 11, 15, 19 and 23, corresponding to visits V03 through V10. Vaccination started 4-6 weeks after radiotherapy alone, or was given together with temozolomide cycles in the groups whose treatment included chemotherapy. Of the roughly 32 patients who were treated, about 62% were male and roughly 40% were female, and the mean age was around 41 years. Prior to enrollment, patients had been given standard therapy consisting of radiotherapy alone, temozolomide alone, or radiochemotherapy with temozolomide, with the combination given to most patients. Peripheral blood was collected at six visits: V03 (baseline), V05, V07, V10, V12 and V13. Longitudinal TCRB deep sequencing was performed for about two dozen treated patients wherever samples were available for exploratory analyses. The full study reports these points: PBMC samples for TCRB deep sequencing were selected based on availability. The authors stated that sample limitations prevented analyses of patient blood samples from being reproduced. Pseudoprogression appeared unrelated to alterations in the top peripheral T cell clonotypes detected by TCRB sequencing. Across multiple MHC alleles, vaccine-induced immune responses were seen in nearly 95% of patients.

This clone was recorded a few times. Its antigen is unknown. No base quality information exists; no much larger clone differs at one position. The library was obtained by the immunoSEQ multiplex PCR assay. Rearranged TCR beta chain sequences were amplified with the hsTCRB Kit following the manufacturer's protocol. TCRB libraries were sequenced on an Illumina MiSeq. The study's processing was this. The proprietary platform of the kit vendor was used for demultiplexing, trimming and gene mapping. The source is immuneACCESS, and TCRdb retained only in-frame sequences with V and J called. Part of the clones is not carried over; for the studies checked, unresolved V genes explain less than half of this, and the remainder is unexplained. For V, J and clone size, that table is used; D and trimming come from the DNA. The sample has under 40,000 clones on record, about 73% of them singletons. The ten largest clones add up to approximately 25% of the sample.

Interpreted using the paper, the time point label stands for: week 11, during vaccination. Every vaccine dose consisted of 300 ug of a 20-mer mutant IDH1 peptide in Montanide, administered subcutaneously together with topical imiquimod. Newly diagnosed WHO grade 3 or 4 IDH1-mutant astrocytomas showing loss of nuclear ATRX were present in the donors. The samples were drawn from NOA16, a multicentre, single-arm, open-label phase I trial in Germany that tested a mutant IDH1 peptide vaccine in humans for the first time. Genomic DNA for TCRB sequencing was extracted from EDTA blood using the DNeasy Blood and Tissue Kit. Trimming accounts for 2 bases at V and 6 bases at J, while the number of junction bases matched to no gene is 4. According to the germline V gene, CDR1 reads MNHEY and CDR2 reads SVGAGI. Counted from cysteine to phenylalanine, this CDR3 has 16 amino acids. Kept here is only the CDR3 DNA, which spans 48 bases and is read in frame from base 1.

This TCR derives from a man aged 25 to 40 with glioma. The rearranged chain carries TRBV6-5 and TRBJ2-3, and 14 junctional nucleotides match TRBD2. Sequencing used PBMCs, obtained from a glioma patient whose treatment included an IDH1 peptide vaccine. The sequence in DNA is TGTGCCAGCAGTTACAGGACTAGCGGGAGGCCGGATACGCAGTATTTT. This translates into CASSYRTSGRPDTQYF.